This T cell receptor (beta chain) was recorded in a study of response to subunit inactivated influenza vaccine. Each CDR3 protein gets one entry after TCRdb re-called the RT-PCR reads with MiXCR. The profile shows 150,000 or so distinct CDR3 sequences, roughly 10% of them singletons. This clonotype has ten or more counts. The sample consisted of CD8+ T cells sorted from PBMCs, taken approximately 25 months after vaccination. The TCR originated in a man aged 45 to 70 who received an inactivated influenza vaccine.

The CDR3 reads CASSYSDNYNEQFF. CDR3 coding DNA: TGTGCCAGCAGTTACTCCGACAACTACAATGAGCAGTTCTTC. The V and J genes are TRBV6-5 and TRBJ2-1, with D hard to call. This CDR3 is 14 amino acids long. Germline V gene sequence: CDR1 MNHEY, CDR2 SVGAGI. Deletions cut 0 bases from V and 3 bases from J, with 6 bases between.